A single T cell receptor beta chain is shown here with its context. The antigen is unknown. CDR1 is SGHDN and CDR2 is FVKESK in the germline V gene. This CDR3 comprises 17 residues. V shed 4 bases and J 4 bases; nucleotides not matched to a gene: 14. The sample originates from a study of OX40 agonist ivuxolimab in advanced cancers. Whole-study context: Patients assigned to dose escalation were diagnosed with hepatocellular carcinoma, melanoma, renal cell or head and neck cancer. General study results and limits: Patients who responded partially at 0.1-3.0 mg/kg showed clonal expansion ranking among the lowest.

The table came from immunoSEQ multiplex PCR; TCRdb's copy has only in-frame clones and leaves some out. This sample has roughly 55,000 clones, with 80% found just once. The chain couples TRBV14 to TRBJ1-1, with 8 bases lining up with TRBD1. This specimen was CD4+ or CD8+ T cells sorted from blood, taken in a trial of the OX40 agonist ivuxolimab. This clonotype was sampled from an adult with an advanced solid tumor such as melanoma, head and neck, liver or kidney cancer. The CDR3 bases are TGTGCCAGCAGCCGCCAGGGGGCGATTTGGGGGACCACTGAAGCTTTCTTT. It is translated as CASSRQGAIWGTTEAFF.